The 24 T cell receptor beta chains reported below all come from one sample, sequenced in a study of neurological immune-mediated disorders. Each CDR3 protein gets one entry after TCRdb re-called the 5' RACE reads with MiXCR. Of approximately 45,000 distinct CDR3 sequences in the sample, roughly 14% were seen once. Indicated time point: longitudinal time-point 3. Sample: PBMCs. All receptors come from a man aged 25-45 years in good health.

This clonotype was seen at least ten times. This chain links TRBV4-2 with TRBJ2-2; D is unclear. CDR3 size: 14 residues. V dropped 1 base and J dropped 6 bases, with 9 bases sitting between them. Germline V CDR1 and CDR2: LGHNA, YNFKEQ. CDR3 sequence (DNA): TGTGCCAGCAGCCAAGGGATAAGCTCCGGGGAGCTGTTTTTT. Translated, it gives CASSQGISSGELFF.

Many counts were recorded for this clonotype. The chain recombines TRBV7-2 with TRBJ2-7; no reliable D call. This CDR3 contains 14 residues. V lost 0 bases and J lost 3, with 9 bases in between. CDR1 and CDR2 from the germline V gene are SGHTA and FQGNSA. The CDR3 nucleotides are TGTGCCAGCAGCTTAGCCGCGGTCGGCTACGAGCAGTACTTC. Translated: CASSLAAVGYEQYF.

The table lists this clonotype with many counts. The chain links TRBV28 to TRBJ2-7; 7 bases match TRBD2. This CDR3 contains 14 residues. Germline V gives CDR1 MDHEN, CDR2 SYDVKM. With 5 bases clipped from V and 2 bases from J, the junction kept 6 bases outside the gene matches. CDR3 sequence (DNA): TGTGCCAGCAGTCCCGCGGGAGAGACCTACGAGCAGTACTTC. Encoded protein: CASSPAGETYEQYF.

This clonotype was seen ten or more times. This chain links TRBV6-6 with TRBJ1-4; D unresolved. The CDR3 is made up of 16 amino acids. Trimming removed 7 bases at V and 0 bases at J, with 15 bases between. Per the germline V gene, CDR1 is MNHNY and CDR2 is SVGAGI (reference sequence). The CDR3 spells CASNPFRAATNEKLFF. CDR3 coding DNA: TGTGCCAGCAACCCCTTTCGGGCCGCAACTAATGAAAAACTGTTTTTT.

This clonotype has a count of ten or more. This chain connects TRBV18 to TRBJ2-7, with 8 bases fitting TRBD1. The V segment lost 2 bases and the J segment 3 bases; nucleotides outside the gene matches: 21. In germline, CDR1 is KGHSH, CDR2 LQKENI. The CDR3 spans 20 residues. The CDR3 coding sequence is TGTGCCAGCTCACCATCCTCTCCGCCCCGAGACAGGGGTCTTCTCTACGAGCAGTACTTC. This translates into CASSPSSPPRDRGLLYEQYF.

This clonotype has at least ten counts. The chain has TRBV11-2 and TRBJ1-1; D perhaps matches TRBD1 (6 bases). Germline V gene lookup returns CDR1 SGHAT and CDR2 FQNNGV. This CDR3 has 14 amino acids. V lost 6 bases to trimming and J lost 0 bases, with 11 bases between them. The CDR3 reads CASSPGVLNTEAFF. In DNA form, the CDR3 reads TGTGCCAGCAGTCCAGGGGTTTTGAACACTGAAGCTTTCTTT.

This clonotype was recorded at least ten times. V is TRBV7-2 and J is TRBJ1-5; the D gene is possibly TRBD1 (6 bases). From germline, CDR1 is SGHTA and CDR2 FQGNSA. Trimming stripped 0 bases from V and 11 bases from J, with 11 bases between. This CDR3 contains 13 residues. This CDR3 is CASSLAQGGTQHF. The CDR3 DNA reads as TGTGCCAGCAGCTTAGCGCAAGGGGGGACCCAGCATTTT.

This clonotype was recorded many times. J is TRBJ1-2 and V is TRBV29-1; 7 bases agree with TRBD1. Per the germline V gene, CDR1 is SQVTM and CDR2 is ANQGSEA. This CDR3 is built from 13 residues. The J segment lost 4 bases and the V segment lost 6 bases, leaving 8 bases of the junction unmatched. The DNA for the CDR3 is TGCAGCGTGGCTGACAGGGACGGCTATGGCTACACCTTC. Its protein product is CSVADRDGYGYTF. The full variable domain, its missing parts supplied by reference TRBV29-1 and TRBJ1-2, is SAVISQKPSRDICQRGTSLTIQCQVDSQVTMMFWYRQQPGQSLTLIATANQGSEATYESGFVIDKFPISRPNLTFSTLTVSNMSPEDSSIYLCSVADRDGYGYTFGSGTRLTVV.

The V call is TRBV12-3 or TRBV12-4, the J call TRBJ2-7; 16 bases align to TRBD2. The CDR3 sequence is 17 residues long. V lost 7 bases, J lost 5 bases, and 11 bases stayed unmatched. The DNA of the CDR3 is TGTGCCAGCATCACGGGACTAGCGGGAGGGCCGGGCGACGAGCAGTACTTC. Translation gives CASITGLAGGPGDEQYF.

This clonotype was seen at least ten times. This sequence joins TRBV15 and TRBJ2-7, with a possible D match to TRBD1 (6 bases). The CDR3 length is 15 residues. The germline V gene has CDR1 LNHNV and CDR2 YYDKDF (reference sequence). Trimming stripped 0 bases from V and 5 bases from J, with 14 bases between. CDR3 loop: CATSRDPGQPNEQYF. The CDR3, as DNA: TGTGCCACCAGCAGAGATCCTGGACAGCCAAACGAGCAGTACTTC.

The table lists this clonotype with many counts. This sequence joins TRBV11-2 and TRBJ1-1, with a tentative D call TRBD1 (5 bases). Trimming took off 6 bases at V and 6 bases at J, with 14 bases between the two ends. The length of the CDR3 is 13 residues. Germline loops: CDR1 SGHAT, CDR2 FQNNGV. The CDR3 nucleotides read TGTGCCAGCAGGGGGGTGGTTAATTCTGAAGCTTTCTTT. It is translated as CASRGVVNSEAFF.

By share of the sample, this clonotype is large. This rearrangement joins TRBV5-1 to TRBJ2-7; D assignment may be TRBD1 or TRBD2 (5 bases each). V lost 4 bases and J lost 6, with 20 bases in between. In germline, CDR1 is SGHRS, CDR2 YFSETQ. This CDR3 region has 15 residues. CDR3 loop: CASSPEGERGGEQYF. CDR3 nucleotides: TGCGCCAGCAGCCCCGAAGGGGAAAGAGGAGGCGAGCAGTACTTC.

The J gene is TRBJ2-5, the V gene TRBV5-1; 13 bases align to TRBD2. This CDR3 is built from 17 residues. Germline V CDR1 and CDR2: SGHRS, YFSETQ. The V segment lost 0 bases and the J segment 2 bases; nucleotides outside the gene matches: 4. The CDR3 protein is CASSLGGLAGDQETQYF. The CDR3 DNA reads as TGCGCCAGCAGCTTGGGAGGACTAGCGGGAGATCAAGAGACCCAGTACTTC.

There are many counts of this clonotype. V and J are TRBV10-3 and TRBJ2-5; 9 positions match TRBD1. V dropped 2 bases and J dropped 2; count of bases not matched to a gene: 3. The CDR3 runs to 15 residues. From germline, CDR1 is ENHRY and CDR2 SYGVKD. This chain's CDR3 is CAISEDRGRQETQYF. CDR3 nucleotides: TGTGCCATCAGTGAGGACAGGGGGAGACAAGAGACCCAGTACTTC.

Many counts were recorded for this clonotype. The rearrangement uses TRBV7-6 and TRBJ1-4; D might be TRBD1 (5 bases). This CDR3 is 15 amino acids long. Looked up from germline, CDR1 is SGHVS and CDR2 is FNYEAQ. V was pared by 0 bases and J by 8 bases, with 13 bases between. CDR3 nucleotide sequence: TGTGCCAGCAGCTTAGCGCCTAGAACAGGAGAAAAACTGTTTTTT. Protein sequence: CASSLAPRTGEKLFF. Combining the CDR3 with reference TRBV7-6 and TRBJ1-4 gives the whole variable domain GAGVSQSPRYKVTKRGQDVALRCDPISGHVSLYWYRQALGQGPEFLTYFNYEAQQDKSGLPNDRFSAERPEGSISTLTIQRTEQRDSAMYRCASSLAPRTGEKLFFGSGTQLSVL.

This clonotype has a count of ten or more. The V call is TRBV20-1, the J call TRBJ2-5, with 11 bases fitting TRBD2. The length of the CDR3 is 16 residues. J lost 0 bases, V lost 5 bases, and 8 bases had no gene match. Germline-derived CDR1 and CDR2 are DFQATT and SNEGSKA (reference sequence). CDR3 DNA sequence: TGCAGTGCTCCCAACCCGGGACTAGCGGACCAAGAGACCCAGTACTTC. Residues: CSAPNPGLADQETQYF.

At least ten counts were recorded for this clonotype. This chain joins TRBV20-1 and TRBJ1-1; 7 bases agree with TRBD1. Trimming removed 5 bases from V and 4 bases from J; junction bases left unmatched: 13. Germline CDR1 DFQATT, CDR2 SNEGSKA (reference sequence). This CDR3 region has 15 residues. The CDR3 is CSASQGRNWGTEAFF. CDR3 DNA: TGCAGTGCTTCACAGGGGCGAAACTGGGGCACTGAAGCTTTCTTT.

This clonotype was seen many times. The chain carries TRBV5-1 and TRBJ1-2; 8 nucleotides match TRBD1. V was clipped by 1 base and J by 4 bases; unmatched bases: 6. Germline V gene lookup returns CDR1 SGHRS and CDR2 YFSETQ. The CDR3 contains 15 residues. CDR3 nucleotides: TGCGCCAGCAGCTTGTTACAGGGGGGTATCTATGGCTACACCTTC. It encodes CASSLLQGGIYGYTF.

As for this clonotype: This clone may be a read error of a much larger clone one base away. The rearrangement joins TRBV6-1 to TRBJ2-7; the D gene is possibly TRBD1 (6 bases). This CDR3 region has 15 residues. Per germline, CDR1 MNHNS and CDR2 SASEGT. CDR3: CVSSEGGTITYEQYF. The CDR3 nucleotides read TGTGTCAGCAGTGAAGGGGGAACAATTACCTACGAGCAGTACTTC.

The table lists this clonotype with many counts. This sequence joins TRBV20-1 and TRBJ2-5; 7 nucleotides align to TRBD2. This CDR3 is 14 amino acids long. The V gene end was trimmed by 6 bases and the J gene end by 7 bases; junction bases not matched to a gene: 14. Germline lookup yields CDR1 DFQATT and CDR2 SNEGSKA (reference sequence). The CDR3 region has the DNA TGCAGTGCCAGAACTAGCGCCGGGTTATGGACCCAGTACTTC. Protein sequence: CSARTSAGLWTQYF.

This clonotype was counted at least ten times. The CDR3 reads CASSRLTGGGYGYTF. As DNA, the CDR3 is TGCGCCAGCAGCCGGTTAACAGGGGGCGGCTATGGCTACACCTTC. The gene calls are TRBV5-1 and TRBJ1-2; 9 positions agree with TRBD1. V lost 4 bases, J lost 4 bases, and 8 bases stayed unmatched. The CDR3 extends over 15 amino acids. Per the germline V gene, CDR1 is SGHRS and CDR2 is YFSETQ. The full variable domain, its missing parts supplied by reference TRBV5-1 and TRBJ1-2, is KAGVTQTPRYLIKTRGQQVTLSCSPISGHRSVSWYQQTPGQGLQFLFEYFSETQRNKGNFPGRFSGRQFSNSRSEMNVSTLELGDSALYLCASSRLTGGGYGYTFGSGTRLTVV.

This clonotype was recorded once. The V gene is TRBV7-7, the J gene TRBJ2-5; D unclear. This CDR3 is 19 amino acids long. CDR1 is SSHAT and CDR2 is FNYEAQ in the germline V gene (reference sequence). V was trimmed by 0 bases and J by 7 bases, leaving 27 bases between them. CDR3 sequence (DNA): TGTGCCAGCAGCTTAGCGGGGAAGCCCCTAGGGTCGAGTCGTAGGACCCAGTACTTC. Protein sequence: CASSLAGKPLGSSRRTQYF.

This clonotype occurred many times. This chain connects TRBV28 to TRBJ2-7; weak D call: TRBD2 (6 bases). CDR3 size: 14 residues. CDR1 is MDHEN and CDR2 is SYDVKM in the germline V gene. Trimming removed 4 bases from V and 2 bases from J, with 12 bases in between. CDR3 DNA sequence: TGTGCCAGCAGTTCTTACGGGAGTACCTACGAGCAGTACTTC. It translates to CASSSYGSTYEQYF.

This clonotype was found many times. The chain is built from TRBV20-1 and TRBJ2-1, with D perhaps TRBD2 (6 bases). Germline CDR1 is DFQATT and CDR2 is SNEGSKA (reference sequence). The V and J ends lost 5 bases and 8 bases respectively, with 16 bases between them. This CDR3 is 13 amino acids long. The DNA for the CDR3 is TGCAGTGCTCCGTCGGGAGCCCCCGATGAGCAGTTCTTC. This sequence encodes CSAPSGAPDEQFF.